A selection of T cell receptor beta chains follows, all from one sample in a study of cytomegalovirus exposure and HLA in healthy donors. The protocol was immunoSEQ multiplex PCR, while the TCRdb copy is restricted to in-frame clones and leaves out a portion. Here the sample spans roughly 350,000 clones, 75% to 90% being singletons. The sample taken for sequencing was PBMCs. The receptors here all came from a young woman in good health and CMV-seronegative. Both conserved end residues are part of each CDR3. Fields, in order: V gene, clone size, D gene, J gene, CDR3 DNA, CDR3 protein. A D gene is named only where the DNA matches it firmly. The listing skips clone size in some rows; elsewhere it reads once, few, many or a size class.

v_call: TRBV30
clone_size: NA
d_call: NA
j_call: TRBJ1-1
cdr3_nt: TGTGCCTGGAGTGTACGGGGCACTGAAGCTTTCTTT
cdr3_aa: CAWSVRGTEAFF

v_call: TRBV5-1
clone_size: NA
d_call: TRBD2
j_call: TRBJ2-7
cdr3_nt: TGCGCCAGCAGCCCCCCGGGAGGGGGCTCCTACGAGCAGTACTTC
cdr3_aa: CASSPPGGGSYEQYF

v_call: TRBV5-1
clone_size: NA
d_call: TRBD1
j_call: TRBJ1-2
cdr3_nt: TGCGCCAGCAGCCCGGGACAGGGGTCGGACTATGGCTACACCTTC
cdr3_aa: CASSPGQGSDYGYTF

v_call: TRBV6-5
clone_size: NA
d_call: TRBD1
j_call: TRBJ2-7
cdr3_nt: TGTGCCAGCAGGGGACAGGGACTAAGCTACGAGCAGTACTTC
cdr3_aa: CASRGQGLSYEQYF

v_call: TRBV28
clone_size: NA
d_call: TRBD1
j_call: TRBJ1-2
cdr3_nt: TGTGCCGGATCAGGGGGCCATGGCTACACCTTC
cdr3_aa: CAGSGGHGYTF

v_call: TRBV15
clone_size: once
d_call: TRBD1
j_call: TRBJ1-1
cdr3_nt: TGTGCCACCAGCAGAGGTACAGGGGGCGCGAGCACTGAAGCTTTCTTT
cdr3_aa: CATSRGTGGASTEAFF

v_call: TRBV5-6
clone_size: NA
d_call: NA
j_call: TRBJ1-2
cdr3_nt: TGTGCCAGCAACAGGGTCGGCTATGGCTACACCTTC
cdr3_aa: CASNRVGYGYTF

v_call: TRBV4-2
clone_size: few
d_call: TRBD2
j_call: TRBJ2-2
cdr3_nt: TGTGCCAGCAGCCAAGGAGCGGGATCCGGGGAGCTGTTTTTT
cdr3_aa: CASSQGAGSGELFF

v_call: TRBV2
clone_size: NA
d_call: TRBD1
j_call: TRBJ1-2
cdr3_nt: TGTGCCAGGAGTGACCTCCATACAGGGGGCGTCTATGGCTACACCTTC
cdr3_aa: CARSDLHTGGVYGYTF

v_call: TRBV29-1
clone_size: NA
d_call: NA
j_call: TRBJ2-7
cdr3_nt: TGCAGCGTTGAAGATGAACAGCCCTACGAGCAGTACTTC
cdr3_aa: CSVEDEQPYEQYF